The 21 T cell receptor beta chains in this list originate from one sample, sequenced in a study of blood T cell repertoires in COVID-19. Only in-frame clones appear in the TCRdb table, and some are missing; sequencing was by immunoSEQ multiplex PCR. Among approximately 99,000 clones listed, just over 85% were seen once. The specimen was peripheral blood. The receptor source for this set is a man over 45 with COVID-19, enrolled during active disease.

This chain links TRBV11-2 with TRBJ2-7, with D possibly being TRBD1 (5 bases). The CDR3 loop spans 16 amino acids. The V end lost 5 bases, the J end lost 1 base, and 18 bases lay between the germline ends. Germline assignment: CDR1 SGHAT and CDR2 FQNNGV. Here the CDR3 DNA reads TGTGCCAGCAGCCCCCTTAGTCGTAGGGGTTCCTACGAGCAGTACTTC. This gives the protein CASSPLSRRGSYEQYF. Full variable domain (missing parts from reference TRBV11-2 and TRBJ2-7): EAGVAQSPRYKIIEKRQSVAFWCNPISGHATLYWYQQILGQGPKLLIQFQNNGVVDDSQLPKDRFSAERLKGVDSTLKIQPAKLEDSAVYLCASSPLSRRGSYEQYFGPGTRLTVT.

The rearrangement uses TRBV30 and TRBJ2-3; weak D call: TRBD2 (6 bases). The CDR3 is 18 residues long. The ends were cut back, 3 bases at V and 2 bases at J, with 24 bases in the middle. Per the germline V gene, CDR1 is GTSNPN and CDR2 is SVGIG (reference sequence). The CDR3 protein is CAWRPLRPGLRDTDTQYF. CDR3 nucleotides: TGTGCCTGGAGGCCCCTAAGGCCGGGACTGCGGGACACAGATACGCAGTATTTT.

The V gene is TRBV6-5, the J gene TRBJ1-5; D gene uncertain. Trimming took 0 bases from V and 4 from J, leaving 4 bases between them. This CDR3 has 13 amino acids. CDR1 MNHEY and CDR2 SVGAGI come from the germline V gene. In nucleotides, the CDR3 is TGTGCCAGCAGTTACTCCGTGAATCAGCCCCAGCATTTT. It encodes CASSYSVNQPQHF.

The chain couples TRBV7-3 to TRBJ1-2, with a tentative D call TRBD1 (5 bases). With 5 bases removed from V and 8 bases from J, the gap between germline ends came to 15 bases. Germline CDR1 SGHTA, CDR2 FQGTGA. CDR3 length: 13 amino acids. The CDR3 here is CASSQRVGEGYTF. As DNA, the CDR3 is TGTGCCAGCAGCCAGCGGGTAGGGGAAGGCTACACCTTC. Together with reference TRBV7-3 and TRBJ1-2, the CDR3 gives the full variable domain: GAGVSQTPSNKVTEKGKYVELRCDPISGHTALYWYRQSLGQGPEFLIYFQGTGAADDSGLPNDRFFAVRPEGSVSTLKIQRTERGDSAVYLCASSQRVGEGYTFGSGTRLTVV.

This chain links TRBV5-1 with TRBJ2-3, with 8 nucleotides matching TRBD1. The length of the CDR3 is 14 residues. Germline trimming cut 7 bases from V and 3 bases from J; bases unmatched to any gene: 7. Per germline, CDR1 SGHRS and CDR2 YFSETQ. The CDR3 loop is CASDPGQETDTQYF. CDR3 DNA: TGCGCCAGCGACCCGGGACAGGAGACAGATACGCAGTATTTT.

The V and J genes are TRBV12-3 or TRBV12-4 and TRBJ1-1; D gene ambiguous. V was pared by 5 bases and J by 8 bases, with 6 bases between. This CDR3 has 10 residues. The CDR3 is CASSREEAFF. The CDR3 bases are TGTGCCAGCAGTCGGGAGGAAGCTTTCTTT.

CDR3 DNA sequence: TGTGCCAGTATCCCCGCCGGGACAGATCTTAACACTGAAGCTTTCTTT. As protein: CASIPAGTDLNTEAFF. The V and J genes are TRBV19 and TRBJ1-1; TRBD1 agrees at 7 bases. CDR3 length: 16 amino acids. Germline values: CDR1 LNHDA, CDR2 SQIVND (reference sequence). V dropped 7 bases and J dropped 2; count of bases not matched to a gene: 13. The full variable domain, in which reference TRBV19 and TRBJ1-1 provide the parts outside the CDR3, is DGGITQSPKYLFRKEGQNVTLSCEQNLNHDAMYWYRQDPGQGLRLIYYSQIVNDFQKGDIAEGYSVSREKKESFPLTVTSAQKNPTAFYLCASIPAGTDLNTEAFFGQGTRLTVV.

This chain links TRBV9 with TRBJ1-3, with 7 bases fitting TRBD1. The germline V gene encodes CDR1 SGDLS and CDR2 YYNGEE. The CDR3 is 17 residues long. The ends lost 2 bases at V and 2 bases at J; junction bases unmatched: 10. In DNA form, the CDR3 reads TGTGCCAGCAGCGTGGACGTGGGACAGCGACCTGGAAACACCATATATTTT. Translating it yields CASSVDVGQRPGNTIYF.

The chain carries TRBV15 and TRBJ1-4; 8 nucleotides align to TRBD1. V gave up 1 base and J gave up 11 bases; unmatched junction bases: 9. CDR3 length equals 15 residues. The germline V gene has CDR1 LNHNV and CDR2 YYDKDF (reference sequence). CDR3 sequence: CATSRGFTGGGKLFF. The CDR3 DNA follows: TGTGCCACCAGCAGAGGATTCACAGGGGGAGGGAAACTGTTTTTT.

The V and J genes are TRBV5-1 and TRBJ2-1, with 8 bases lining up with TRBD1. Germline V gene sequence: CDR1 SGHRS, CDR2 YFSETQ. Trimming cost V 0 bases and J 8 bases; bases outside gene matches: 7. The length of the CDR3 is 15 residues. CDR3 in DNA: TGCGCCAGCAGCTTGGACCAGGGGGCTAGGTATGAGCAGTTCTTC. Translated: CASSLDQGARYEQFF.

The chain couples TRBV28 to TRBJ1-3; a possible D gene is TRBD1 (6 bases). V lost 5 bases and J lost 0, with 11 bases in between. Per germline, CDR1 MDHEN and CDR2 SYDVKM. This CDR3 spans 15 amino acids. CDR3 nucleotides: TGTGCCAGCAGTAGAACAGGGACCTCTGGAAACACCATATATTTT. This sequence encodes CASSRTGTSGNTIYF. Variable domain in full (rest from reference TRBV28 and TRBJ1-3): DVKVTQSSRYLVKRTGEKVFLECVQDMDHENMFWYRQDPGLGLRLIYFSYDVKMKEKGDIPEGYSVSREKKERFSLILESASTNQTSMYLCASSRTGTSGNTIYFGEGSWLTVV.

The rearrangement joins TRBV18 to TRBJ2-6; 7 nucleotides agree with TRBD1. Per germline, CDR1 KGHSH and CDR2 LQKENI. This CDR3 spans 17 amino acids. The ends lost 2 bases at V and 3 bases at J; junction bases unmatched: 7. CDR3 amino acids: CASSPLGGADGANVLTF. In nucleotides, the CDR3 is TGTGCCAGCTCACCATTAGGGGGCGCGGATGGGGCCAACGTCCTGACTTTC.

The chain combines TRBV5-6 with TRBJ2-5, with D hard to call. There are 14 residues in the CDR3. V was shortened by 6 bases and J by 5 bases, with 17 bases between the two germline ends. Looked up from germline, CDR1 is SGHDT and CDR2 is YYEEEE. The CDR3 coding sequence is TGTGCCAGCACCACGTGGCCTCCTAGGGAGACCCAGTACTTC. Its protein product is CASTTWPPRETQYF. The full variable domain, in which reference TRBV5-6 and TRBJ2-5 provide the parts outside the CDR3, is DAGVTQSPTHLIKTRGQQVTLRCSPKSGHDTVSWYQQALGQGPQFIFQYYEEEERQRGNFPDRFSGHQFPNYSSELNVNALLLGDSALYLCASTTWPPRETQYFGPGTRLLVL.

V gene TRBV7-2 combines with J gene TRBJ1-5; 9 nucleotides match TRBD1. Germline V gene data show CDR1 as SGHTA and CDR2 as FQGNSA. CDR3 size: 15 residues. Trimming removed 1 base from V and 6 bases from J; junction bases left unmatched: 4. The CDR3 protein is CASSLGTGAVQPQHF. In DNA form, the CDR3 reads TGTGCCAGCAGCTTAGGGACAGGGGCGGTTCAGCCCCAGCATTTT.

The chain has TRBV6-1 and TRBJ1-2, with 10 bases matching TRBD1. In germline, CDR1 is MNHNS, CDR2 SASEGT. The CDR3 has 17 residues. V was pared by 7 bases and J by 1 base, with 12 bases of the junction left unmatched. CDR3 region: CASIDGTGVPLNYGYTF. CDR3 coding DNA: TGTGCCAGCATTGACGGGACAGGGGTGCCGCTTAACTATGGCTACACCTTC.

This clone was counted between two and nine times. The J gene is TRBJ1-5, the V gene TRBV6-6; no definite D call. The CDR3 covers 15 residues. V gave up 0 bases and J gave up 4 bases, with 10 bases separating them. The V gene's germline CDR1 is MNHNY and CDR2 SVGAGI (reference sequence). CDR3 in DNA: TGTGCCAGCAGTTACTCTGGGCCAAATAATCAGCCCCAGCATTTT. Protein: CASSYSGPNNQPQHF.

The rearrangement joins TRBV19 to TRBJ2-1, with TRBD2 identical over 10 bases. Germline-derived CDR1 and CDR2 are LNHDA and SQIVND (reference sequence). The CDR3 spans 16 residues. V lost 7 bases, J lost 2 bases, and 8 bases stayed unmatched. The CDR3 spells CASTMSSGGAYNEQFF. The CDR3 nucleotides are TGTGCCAGTACCATGTCTAGCGGGGGAGCCTACAATGAGCAGTTCTTC.

The chain links TRBV5-1 to TRBJ1-1, with 9 bases identical to TRBD1. V trimming: 4 bases; J trimming: 5 bases; junction bases outside the gene matches: 9. CDR1 and CDR2 (germline): SGHRS, YFSETQ. The CDR3 is 15 residues long. CDR3 amino acids: CASSHPDRGSTEAFF. CDR3 in DNA: TGCGCCAGCAGCCACCCGGACAGGGGAAGTACTGAAGCTTTCTTT.

The table lists this clone with a count of one. This chain joins TRBV7-2 and TRBJ1-2, with D possibly TRBD1 on 6 matching bases. This CDR3 contains 14 residues. Trimming took 6 bases from V and 4 from J, leaving 15 bases between them. CDR1 is SGHTA, CDR2 FQGNSA, per germline. CDR3 protein: CASSLQGSAYGYTF. CDR3 DNA: TGTGCCAGCAGTCTTCAGGGGAGCGCCTATGGCTACACCTTC.

This chain uses TRBV14 with TRBJ2-7; D is possibly TRBD1 (7 bases). The CDR3 has 14 amino acids. Germline V lookup: CDR1 SGHDN, CDR2 FVKESK. V gave up 1 base and J gave up 2 bases, with 9 bases separating them. The CDR3 region has the DNA TGTGCCAGCAGCCAAGGCAGGGGGGCCTACGAGCAGTACTTC. Amino acid sequence: CASSQGRGAYEQYF.

The CDR3 loop reads CASSLPTIRGGGGNTEAFF. The CDR3 nucleotides read TGTGCCAGCAGCCTACCTACCATCAGAGGGGGGGGCGGAAACACTGAAGCTTTCTTT. The genes are TRBV21-1 and TRBJ1-1. TRBV21-1 is marked as a pseudogene. This CDR3 is 19 amino acids long.